This TCR beta chain was observed in a study of blood T cell repertoires in COVID-19. About the study: Samples representing acute and convalescent COVID-19 were sourced from the United States, Italy and Spain. Nucleic acid was either cDNA or gDNA, and it came from T cells, B-cell-depleted T cells, or PBMCs.

In the source study's methods: Amplification with reference gene primers provided the estimates of nucleated cell counts. Method: immunoSEQ multiplex PCR; TCRdb's copy keeps in-frame clones and lacks some. The V and J calls and clone size come from that table; D and trimming were worked out from the DNA. The data show under 150,000 clones, approximately 85% seen once. A word on this clone: Lacking the conserved final phenylalanine or tryptophan, this CDR3 likely reflects a read error. It is unclear where the CDR3 begins or ends on the DNA, so no DNA is shown, and the CDR3 is as TCRdb lists it.

Counting both end residues, the CDR3 totals 9 amino acids. Germline loops: CDR1 WNHNN, CDR2 SYGVQD (reference sequence). The V gene is TRBV10-1, the J gene TRBJ1-2; TRBD1 was called by the table and not checked on the DNA. The clonotype was recovered from a man aged 80 or over with acute or convalescent COVID-19. The sequencing sample was made of peripheral blood. CDR3 amino acids: CASSESRMI.